This T cell receptor (beta chain) is drawn from a study of T cell repertoires in ileal Crohn's disease (dated 2019 in TCRdb). At the level of the whole study: The median duration of disease was approximately 8.3 years, and at the time of surgery roughly a third of patients were active smokers. All patients had surgery for a complication: stricturing disease in approximately 60% and penetrating disease in about 39%. Roughly half of the patients were given postoperative therapy, with 11 receiving thiopurines and around 20 receiving anti-TNF agents. Neoterminal ileum biopsies obtained at postoperative colonoscopy were designated as M6 samples. TCR repertoire analysis was done in fewer than 75 Crohn's disease patients from a prospective multicentre cohort. The study was conducted in parallel with a multicentre cohort built to find predictors of early endoscopic recurrence after ileocolonic resection. A Rutgeerts score higher than i0 was the definition used for endoscopic postoperative recurrence. The study sequenced about 180 mucosal samples from 57 patients, taken at several locations on the surgical specimen and at postoperative endoscopy. The research as a whole found: Only a subgroup of patients, of unstated size, had mucosal CD4 and CD8 T cells sorted and sequenced. Endoscopic recurrence was found to be associated with higher high-frequency clone percentages at surgery, and recurrence was observed in all patients with clonality above 26.8% (18/57). A significantly higher proportion of clonal expansions was observed in active smokers at surgery than in non-smokers (approximately 28% vs 17%, p=0.02). Sorted CD8 T cells carried more high-frequency clones than CD4 T cells, suggesting mucosal expansions were mainly CD8. Within the first year after surgery, the timing of postoperative endoscopy varied, and the median delay was about seven months.

Germline trimming: 4 bases from V, 6 bases from J; junction bases outside gene matches: 6. The CDR3 starts with the cysteine, ends with the phenylalanine, and has 14 residues. Of the read, only the CDR3 DNA is kept; its 42 bases are in frame from base 1. Taken from the germline V gene (reference sequence), the CDR1 and CDR2 loops are WNHNN and SYGVQD. Details on this clone: Its antigen remains undetermined. No base-level quality is on record; no much larger clone is a single base apart.

According to the study, the label for this sample's time point signals: neoterminal ileum biopsy at postoperative endoscopy, about 6 months after surgery. Eligible patients were adults with ileal or ileocolonic Crohn's disease who had an indication for ileocolonic resection. Before DNA extraction, whole ileal mucosal biopsies were kept frozen at -80 degrees C. Genomic DNA was isolated from frozen whole biopsies using a TRizol-based method, and the DNA was quantified with a NanoDrop 2000 spectrophotometer. Five hundred nanograms of biopsy DNA per sample were submitted for commercial TCRB immunosequencing. A two-step, amplification bias-controlled multiplex PCR was used by Adaptive Biotechnology to amplify CDR3 regions from genomic DNA. Primers for every V and J gene segment were used in the first PCR, and barcodes and Illumina adapters were added in the second PCR. CDR3 libraries were sequenced on an Illumina instrument. Turning to the authors' computational methods: Vendor-provided pipelines were combined with custom analysis of raw data in R/Bioconductor under R version 3.3.0. Clonality, ranging from 0 to 1, was calculated as the inverse of the normalised Shannon entropy of all productive clones. High-frequency clones were defined as the share of the repertoire taken up by the top 100 clones, keeping only clones that passed a 95% confidence test. Overlap between samples was measured with the Morisita-Horn index, while repertoire diversity was measured with the Simpson index. TCRdb re-hosts the immuneACCESS table, in-frame sequences only. Its copies lack some clones; in the studies checked, an unresolved V gene accounts for under half of them, and the cause for the rest is not known. V and J calls and clone size are given by that table; D and trimming were obtained from the DNA. In this sample the table shows around 1,500 clones, about 88% of which occur a single time. Approximately 15% of the sample is taken by the ten largest.

The chain is assembled from TRBV10-1 and TRBJ1-1, with TRBD1 identical over 9 junction bases. The sequencing input was ileal tissue. The source is an adult with Crohn's disease. The DNA reads TGCGCCAGCAGTGTGGGACAGGGACCATCTGAAGCTTTCTTT. This gives the protein CASSVGQGPSEAFF.